This is a list of T cell receptor beta chains from one sample in a study of PD-L1 blockade in urothelial cancer. Only in-frame clones appear in the TCRdb table, and some are missing; sequencing was by immunoSEQ multiplex PCR. The sample lists 70,000 to 90,000 clones; roughly 87% were seen once. The sample consisted of PBMCs, taken around atezolizumab (anti-PD-L1) treatment. The receptor set was obtained from a man aged 65-85 years with urothelial cancer. Both conserved end residues are part of each CDR3. The D gene is left open where the match is weak. For some rows the clone size is stated as once, few or many, or as a class when expanded; others skip it.

j_call clone_size d_call v_call cdr3_aa cdr3_nt
TRBJ1-1 once NA TRBV7-2 CASSSYVWAEAFF TGTGCCAGCAGCTCATACGTGTGGGCGGAAGCTTTCTTT
TRBJ2-3 once NA TRBV6-5 CASSYSAGRNTQYF TGTGCCAGCAGTTATAGTGCGGGTAGGAATACGCAGTATTTT
TRBJ2-1 NA NA TRBV11-3 CASSSLVQVDNEQFF TGTGCCAGCAGTTCCTTGGTTCAGGTTGACAATGAGCAGTTCTTC
TRBJ1-1 NA NA TRBV5-1 CASSPDPQTNTEAFF TGCGCCAGCAGCCCAGATCCACAGACGAACACTGAAGCTTTCTTT
TRBJ2-1 NA NA TRBV28 CASSRVREQFF TGTGCCAGCAGCCGGGTGAGGGAGCAGTTCTTC
TRBJ1-2 many NA TRBV13 CASSLGTAYGYTF TGTGCCAGCAGCTTAGGCACAGCCTATGGCTACACCTTC
TRBJ2-3 NA NA TRBV6-5 CASRAKEADTQYF TGTGCCAGCAGAGCGAAAGAAGCAGATACGCAGTATTTT
TRBJ2-1 NA NA TRBV7-8 CASSQPGPNNEQFF TGTGCCAGCAGCCAACCGGGTCCTAACAATGAGCAGTTCTTC
TRBJ1-2 NA NA TRBV19 CASTNPDSLFHGYTF TGTGCCAGTACGAACCCGGACAGTCTCTTTCATGGCTACACCTTC
TRBJ2-7 NA TRBD1 TRBV19 CASSKPGQGADEQYF TGTGCCAGTAGTAAGCCGGGACAGGGGGCTGACGAGCAGTACTTC
TRBJ1-4 NA NA TRBV27 CASSSPRDGFEKLFF TGTGCCAGCAGTTCTCCCCGGGATGGGTTTGAAAAACTGTTTTTT
TRBJ2-3 NA NA TRBV5-1 CASSLDQADGTDTQYF TGCGCCAGCAGCTTGGACCAGGCCGACGGCACAGATACGCAGTATTTT
TRBJ2-2 NA NA TRBV28 CASSPLAWEAGELFF TGTGCCAGCAGTCCCCTAGCGTGGGAGGCCGGGGAGCTGTTTTTT
TRBJ1-1 NA NA TRBV5-1 CASSLQNTEAFF TGCGCCAGCAGCTTGCAGAACACTGAAGCTTTCTTT
TRBJ2-7 NA NA TRBV14 CASSQDRGNEQYF TGTGCCAGCAGCCAAGATCGGGGTAACGAGCAGTACTTC
TRBJ1-1 NA NA TRBV7-9 CASSPGGGGNPEAFF TGTGCCAGCAGCCCCGGTGGGGGAGGAAACCCTGAAGCTTTCTTT
TRBJ1-6 NA NA TRBV6-1 CASSEISDRLNSPLHF TGTGCCAGCAGTGAAATAAGTGACAGACTTAATTCACCCCTCCACTTT
TRBJ2-3 NA TRBD2 TRBV30 CAWSVGGTTDTQYF TGTGCCTGGAGTGTCGGGGGGACCACAGATACGCAGTATTTT
TRBJ1-1 NA NA TRBV9 CASSAMGEASEAFF TGTGCCAGCAGCGCGATGGGGGAGGCCTCTGAAGCTTTCTTT
TRBJ2-1 NA NA TRBV7-2 CASSLLLPFYNEQFF TGTGCCAGCAGCTTACTTCTTCCCTTCTACAATGAGCAGTTCTTC
TRBJ2-7 NA NA TRBV6-6 CASSYGAWYEQYF TGTGCCAGCAGTTACGGGGCTTGGTACGAGCAGTACTTC
TRBJ1-4 NA TRBD1 TRBV7-9 CASSLWTGGGEKLFF TGTGCCAGCAGCCTATGGACAGGGGGCGGTGAAAAACTGTTTTTT
TRBJ2-5 NA TRBD1 TRBV7-8 CASSPQFQGAAETQYF TGTGCCAGCAGCCCGCAATTTCAGGGGGCGGCGGAGACCCAGTACTTC
TRBJ2-7 NA NA TRBV19 CASSNYREGAQYF TGTGCCAGTAGTAACTACAGGGAAGGTGCGCAGTACTTC
TRBJ2-3 NA NA TRBV23-1 CASSQSRTNGSTDTQYF TGCGCCAGCAGTCAATCTCGGACTAACGGGAGTACAGATACGCAGTATTTT
TRBJ2-1 NA TRBD1 TRBV6-5 CASNLQGAGYNEQFF TGTGCCAGCAATCTACAGGGGGCGGGTTACAATGAGCAGTTCTTC
TRBJ2-7 NA NA TRBV11-3 CASSLGGGSYEQYF TGTGCCAGCAGCTTAGGGGGAGGAAGCTACGAGCAGTACTTC
TRBJ2-5 NA NA TRBV19 CASRGVADRWETQYF TGTGCCAGTAGGGGGGTAGCGGATCGGTGGGAGACCCAGTACTTC
TRBJ2-3 NA TRBD2 TRBV4-2 CASSQDGRGGEADTQYF TGTGCCAGCAGCCAAGATGGGCGGGGGGGCGAGGCAGATACGCAGTATTTT
TRBJ2-5 once TRBD2 TRBV19 CASSMGGSQETQYF TGTGCCAGTAGTATGGGGGGGAGCCAAGAGACCCAGTACTTC
TRBJ2-1 NA TRBD2 TRBV19 CASSRGGSFPYNEQFF TGTGCCAGCTCCCGGGGGGGATCATTCCCTTACAATGAGCAGTTCTTC
TRBJ2-2 NA NA TRBV5-4 CASSLGVSAGELFF TGTGCCAGCAGCTTGGGTGTATCGGCCGGGGAGCTGTTTTTT
TRBJ2-6 NA NA TRBV5-6 CASSLQASGANVLTF TGTGCCAGCAGCCTACAGGCCTCTGGGGCCAACGTCCTGACTTTC
TRBJ1-1 few NA TRBV10-1 CASSPYRQGTEAFF TGCGCCAGCAGTCCTTACAGACAAGGCACTGAAGCTTTCTTT
TRBJ2-7 NA NA TRBV7-6 CASSLAGDKQYF TGTGCCAGCAGCTTAGCAGGGGACAAGCAGTACTTC
TRBJ2-1 NA NA TRBV19 CASSTDGMPYNEQFF TGTGCCAGTAGTACCGACGGGATGCCCTACAATGAGCAGTTCTTC
TRBJ2-7 NA TRBD1 TRBV11-3 CASSPNGDSSYEQYF TGTGCCAGCAGCCCCAATGGGGACAGCTCCTACGAGCAGTACTTC
TRBJ1-2 NA NA TRBV19 CASSISRETNGYTF TGTGCCAGTAGTATTTCGCGGGAGACTAATGGCTACACCTTC
TRBJ2-5 NA TRBD2 TRBV6-1 CASCRLTSGQETQYF TGTGCCAGCTGCCGTTTAACTAGCGGCCAAGAGACCCAGTACTTC
TRBJ2-7 NA TRBD2 TRBV7-2 CASSLGLAGGPSYEQYF TGTGCCAGCAGTTTGGGACTAGCGGGAGGCCCCTCCTACGAGCAGTACTTC
TRBJ2-1 NA NA TRBV21-1 CASSKSPGLAGEDEQFF TGTGCCAGCAGCAAATCACCGGGACTAGCGGGAGAGGATGAGCAGTTCTTC
TRBJ1-2 NA NA TRBV2 CASSESGVYGYTF TGTGCCAGCAGTGAATCCGGGGTCTATGGCTACACCTTC